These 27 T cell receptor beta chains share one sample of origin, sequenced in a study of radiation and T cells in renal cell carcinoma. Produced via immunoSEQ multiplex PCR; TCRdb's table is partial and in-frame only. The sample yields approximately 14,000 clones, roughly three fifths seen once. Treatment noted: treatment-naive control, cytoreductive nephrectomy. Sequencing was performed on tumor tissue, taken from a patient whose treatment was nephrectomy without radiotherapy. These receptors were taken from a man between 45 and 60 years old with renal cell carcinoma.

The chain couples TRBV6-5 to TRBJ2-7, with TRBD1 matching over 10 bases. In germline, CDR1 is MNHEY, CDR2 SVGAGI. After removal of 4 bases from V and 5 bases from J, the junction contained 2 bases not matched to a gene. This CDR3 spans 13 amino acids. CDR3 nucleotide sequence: TGTGCCAGCAGTTTCGGACAGGGGGACGAGCAGTACTTC. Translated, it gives CASSFGQGDEQYF.

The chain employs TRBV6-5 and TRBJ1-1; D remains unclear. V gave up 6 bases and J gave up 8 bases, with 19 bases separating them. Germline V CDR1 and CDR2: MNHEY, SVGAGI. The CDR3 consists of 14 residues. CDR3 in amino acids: CASSPKWESEEAFF. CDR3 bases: TGTGCCAGCAGCCCCAAATGGGAGAGCGAAGAAGCTTTCTTT.

The CDR3 DNA is TGTGCCAGCAGTGCTGGGACAGTAGGTACGCAGTATTTT. Encoded protein: CASSAGTVGTQYF. The V call is TRBV6-1, the J call TRBJ2-3; 7 bases align to TRBD1. The CDR3 spans 13 residues. Germline lookup yields CDR1 MNHNS and CDR2 SASEGT. Trimming took 4 bases from V and 8 from J; bases not matched to a gene: 6.

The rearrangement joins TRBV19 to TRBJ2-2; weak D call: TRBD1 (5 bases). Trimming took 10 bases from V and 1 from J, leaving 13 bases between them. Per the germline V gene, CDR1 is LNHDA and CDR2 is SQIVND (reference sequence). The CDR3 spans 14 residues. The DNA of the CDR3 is TGTGCCACTGAGACAGTCCTGAACACCGGGGAGCTGTTTTTT. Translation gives CATETVLNTGELFF.

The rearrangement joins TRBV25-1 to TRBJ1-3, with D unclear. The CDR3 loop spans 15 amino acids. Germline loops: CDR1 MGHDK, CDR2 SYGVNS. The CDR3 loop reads CVLSAPAPARNTIYF. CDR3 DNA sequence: TGTGTACTCAGCGCTCCAGCTCCTGCTAGAAACACCATATATTTT.

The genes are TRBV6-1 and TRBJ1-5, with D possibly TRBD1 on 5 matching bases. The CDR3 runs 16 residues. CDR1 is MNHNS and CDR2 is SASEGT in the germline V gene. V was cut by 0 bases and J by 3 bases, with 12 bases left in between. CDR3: CASSEANQGSNQPQHF. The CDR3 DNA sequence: TGTGCCAGCAGTGAAGCGAATCAGGGTTCCAATCAGCCCCAGCATTTT.

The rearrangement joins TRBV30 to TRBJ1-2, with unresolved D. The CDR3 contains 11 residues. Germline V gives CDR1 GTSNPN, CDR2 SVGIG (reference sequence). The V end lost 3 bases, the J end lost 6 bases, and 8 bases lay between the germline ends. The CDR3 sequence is CAWRGPHGYTF. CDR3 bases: TGTGCCTGGAGAGGGCCCCATGGCTACACCTTC. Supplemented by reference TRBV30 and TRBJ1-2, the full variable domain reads SQTIHQWPATLVQPVGSPLSLECTVEGTSNPNLYWYRQAAGRGLQLLFYSVGIGQISSEVPQNLSASRPQDRQFILSSKKLLLSDSGFYLCAWRGPHGYTFGSGTRLTVV.

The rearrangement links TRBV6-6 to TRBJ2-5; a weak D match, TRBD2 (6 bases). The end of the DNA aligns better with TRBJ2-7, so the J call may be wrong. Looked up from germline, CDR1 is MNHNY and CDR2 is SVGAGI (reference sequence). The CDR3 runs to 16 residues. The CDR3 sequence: CASSKDGDFSSYEQYF. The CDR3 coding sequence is TGTGCCAGCAGTAAAGACGGGGACTTCAGCTCCTACGAGCAGTACTTC.

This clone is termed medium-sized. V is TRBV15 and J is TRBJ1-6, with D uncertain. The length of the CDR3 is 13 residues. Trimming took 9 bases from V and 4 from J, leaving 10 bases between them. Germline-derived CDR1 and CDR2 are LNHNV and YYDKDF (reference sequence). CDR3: CATGLGYNSPLHF. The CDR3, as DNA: TGTGCCACAGGGTTAGGGTATAATTCACCCCTCCACTTT.

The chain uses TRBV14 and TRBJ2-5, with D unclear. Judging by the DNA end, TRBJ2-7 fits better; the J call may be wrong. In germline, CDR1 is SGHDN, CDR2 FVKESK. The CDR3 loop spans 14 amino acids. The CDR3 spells CASSQGAMTYEQYF. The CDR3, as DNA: TGTGCCAGCAGCCAAGGGGCCATGACCTACGAGCAGTACTTC.

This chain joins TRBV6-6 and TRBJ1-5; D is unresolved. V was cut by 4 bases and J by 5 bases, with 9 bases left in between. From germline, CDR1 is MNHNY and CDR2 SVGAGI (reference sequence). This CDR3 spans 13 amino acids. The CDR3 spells CASSFARDQPQHF. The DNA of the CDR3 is TGTGCCAGCAGTTTCGCCCGGGATCAGCCCCAGCATTTT.

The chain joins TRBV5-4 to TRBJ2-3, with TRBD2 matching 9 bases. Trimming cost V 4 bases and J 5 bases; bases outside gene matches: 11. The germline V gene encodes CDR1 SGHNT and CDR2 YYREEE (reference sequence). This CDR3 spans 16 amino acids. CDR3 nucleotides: TGTGCCAGCAGCCAAGCCCCTGGGACTAGCTTAGATACGCAGTATTTT. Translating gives CASSQAPGTSLDTQYF. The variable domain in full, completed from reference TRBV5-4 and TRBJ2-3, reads ETGVTQSPTHLIKTRGQQVTLRCSSQSGHNTVSWYQQALGQGPQFIFQYYREEENGRGNFPPRFSGLQFPNYSSELNVNALELDDSALYLCASSQAPGTSLDTQYFGPGTRLTVL.

The CDR3: CASSLGGQLTGELFF. Here the CDR3 DNA reads TGTGCCAGCAGCTTAGGTGGGCAGCTCACCGGGGAGCTGTTTTTT. The rearrangement uses TRBV7-9 and TRBJ2-2; D unresolved. V dropped 1 base and J dropped 4 bases, with 10 bases sitting between them. Germline V gives CDR1 SEHNR, CDR2 FQNEAQ (reference sequence). This CDR3 contains 15 residues.

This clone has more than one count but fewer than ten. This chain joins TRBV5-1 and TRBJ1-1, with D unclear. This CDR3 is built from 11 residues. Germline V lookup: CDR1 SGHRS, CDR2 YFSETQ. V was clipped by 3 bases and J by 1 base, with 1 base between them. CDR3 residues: CASSWNTEAFF. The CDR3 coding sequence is TGCGCCAGCAGCTGGAACACTGAAGCTTTCTTT.

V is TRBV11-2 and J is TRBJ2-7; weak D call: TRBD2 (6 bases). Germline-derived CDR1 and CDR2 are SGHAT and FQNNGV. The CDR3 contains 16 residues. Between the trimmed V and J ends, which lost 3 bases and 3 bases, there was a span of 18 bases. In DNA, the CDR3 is TGTGCCAGCAGCTTGGGCCCCTGGGGAGGTGGCTACGAGCAGTACTTC. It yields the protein CASSLGPWGGGYEQYF.

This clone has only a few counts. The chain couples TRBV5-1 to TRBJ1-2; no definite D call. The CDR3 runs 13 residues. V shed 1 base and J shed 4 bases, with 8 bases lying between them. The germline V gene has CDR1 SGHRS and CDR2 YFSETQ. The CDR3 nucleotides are TGCGCCAGCAGCTTGAACAAAGTCTATGGCTACACCTTC. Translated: CASSLNKVYGYTF.

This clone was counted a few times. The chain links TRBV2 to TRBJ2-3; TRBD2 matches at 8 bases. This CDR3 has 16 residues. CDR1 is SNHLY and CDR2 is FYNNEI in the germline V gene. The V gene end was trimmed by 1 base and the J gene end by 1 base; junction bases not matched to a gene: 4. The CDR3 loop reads CASSEDAAGGTDTQYF. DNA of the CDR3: TGTGCCAGCAGTGAAGATGCAGCGGGGGGCACAGATACGCAGTATTTT.

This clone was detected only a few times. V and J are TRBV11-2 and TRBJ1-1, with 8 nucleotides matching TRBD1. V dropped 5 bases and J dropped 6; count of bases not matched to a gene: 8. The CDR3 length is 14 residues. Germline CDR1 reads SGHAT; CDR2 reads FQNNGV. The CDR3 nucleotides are TGTGCCAGCAGCCGAACTGACAGGGGTGCTGAAGCTTTCTTT. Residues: CASSRTDRGAEAFF.

For the CDR3, the DNA is TGCAGCGTTTCCCGAGGGGAAAAACTGTTTTTT. Protein product: CSVSRGEKLFF. V gene TRBV29-1 combines with J gene TRBJ1-4; D is unresolved. The germline CDR1 and CDR2 sequences are SQVTM and ANQGSEA. The CDR3 contains 11 residues. Trimming removed 5 bases from V and 8 bases from J, with 9 bases in between.

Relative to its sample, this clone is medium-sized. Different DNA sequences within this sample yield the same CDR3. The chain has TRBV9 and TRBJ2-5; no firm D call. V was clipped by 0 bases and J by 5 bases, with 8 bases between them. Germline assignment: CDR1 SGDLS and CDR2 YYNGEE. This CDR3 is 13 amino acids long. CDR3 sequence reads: CASSVARSETQYF. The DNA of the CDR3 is TGTGCCAGCAGCGTAGCTCGCAGTGAGACCCAGTACTTC.

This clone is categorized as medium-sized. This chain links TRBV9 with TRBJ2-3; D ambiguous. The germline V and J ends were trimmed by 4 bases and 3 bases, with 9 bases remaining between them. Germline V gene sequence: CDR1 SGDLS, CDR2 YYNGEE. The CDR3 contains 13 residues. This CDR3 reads CASSPTRTDTQYF. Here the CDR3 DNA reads TGTGCCAGCAGCCCCACAAGGACAGATACGCAGTATTTT.

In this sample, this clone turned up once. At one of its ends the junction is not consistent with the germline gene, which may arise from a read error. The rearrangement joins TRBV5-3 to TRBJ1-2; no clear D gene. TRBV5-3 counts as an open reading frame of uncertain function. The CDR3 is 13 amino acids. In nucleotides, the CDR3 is TGTGCCAGCAGCTTGGGTCGGGCCGCAGGCTACACCTTC. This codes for CASSLGRAAGYTF.

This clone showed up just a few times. CDR3 sequence: CASSDRFNTGELFF. CDR3 DNA: TGCGCCAGCTCGGACAGGTTCAACACCGGGGAGCTGTTTTTT. The gene calls are TRBV10-1 and TRBJ2-2; 7 nucleotides agree with TRBD1. CDR3 size: 14 residues. With 8 bases clipped from V and 2 bases from J, the junction kept 5 bases outside the gene matches. Germline V CDR1 and CDR2: WNHNN, SYGVQD (reference sequence).

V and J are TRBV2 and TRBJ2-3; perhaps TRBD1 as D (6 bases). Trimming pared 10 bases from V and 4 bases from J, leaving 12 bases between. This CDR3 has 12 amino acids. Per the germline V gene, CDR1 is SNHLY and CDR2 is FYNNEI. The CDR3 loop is CATRGQSDTQYF. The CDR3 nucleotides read TGTGCCACCAGGGGACAATCAGATACGCAGTATTTT.

For the CDR3, the DNA is TGTGCCAGCAGCTTGCGGGGTTGGGATCAGCCCCAGCATTTT. Protein: CASSLRGWDQPQHF. This chain joins TRBV5-6 and TRBJ1-5; D gene ambiguous. Germline-derived CDR1 and CDR2 are SGHDT and YYEEEE. This CDR3 is 14 amino acids long. V was cut by 1 base and J by 5 bases, with 10 bases left in between.

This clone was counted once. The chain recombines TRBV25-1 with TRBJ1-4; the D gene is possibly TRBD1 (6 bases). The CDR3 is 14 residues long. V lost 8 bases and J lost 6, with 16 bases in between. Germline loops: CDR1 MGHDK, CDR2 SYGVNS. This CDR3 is CASGMGAGDEKLFF. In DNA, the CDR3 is TGTGCCAGCGGGATGGGGGCAGGTGATGAAAAACTGTTTTTT.

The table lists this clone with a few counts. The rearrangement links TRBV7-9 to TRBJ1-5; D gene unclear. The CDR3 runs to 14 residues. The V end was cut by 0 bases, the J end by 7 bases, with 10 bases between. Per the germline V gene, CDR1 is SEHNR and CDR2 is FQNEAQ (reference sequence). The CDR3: CASSLAVPGQPQHF. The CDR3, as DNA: TGTGCCAGCAGCTTAGCGGTCCCCGGACAGCCCCAGCATTTT. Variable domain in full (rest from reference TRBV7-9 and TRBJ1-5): DTGVSQNPRHKITKRGQNVTFRCDPISEHNRLYWYRQTLGQGPEFLTYFQNEAQLEKSRLLSDRFSAERPKGSFSTLEIQRTEQGDSAMYLCASSLAVPGQPQHFGDGTRLSIL.